What follows are 3 T cell receptor beta chains derived from one specimen sequenced in a study of blood T cell repertoires in COVID-19. The protocol was immunoSEQ multiplex PCR, while the TCRdb copy is restricted to in-frame clones and leaves out a portion. The sample holds 130,000 to 150,000 clones, 85% to 90% seen once. The sample consisted of PBMCs or T cells enriched from blood (not recorded which). The receptor set was obtained from a woman aged 25 to 39 with acute COVID-19.

J is TRBJ2-7 and V is TRBV6-1; 14 nucleotides agree with TRBD2. This CDR3 has 16 residues. Trimming cost V 4 bases and J 4 bases; bases outside gene matches: 6. Looked up from germline, CDR1 is MNHNS and CDR2 is SASEGT. The CDR3 sequence is CASSAAGTSGSYEQYF. CDR3 bases: TGTGCCAGCAGTGCGGCCGGGACTAGCGGGAGTTACGAGCAGTACTTC.

The chain is built from TRBV30 and TRBJ1-2; tentative D call: TRBD1 (5 bases). The CDR3 extends over 16 amino acids. From germline, CDR1 is GTSNPN and CDR2 SVGIG (reference sequence). Trimming cost V 2 bases and J 2 bases, with 18 bases left between them. As DNA, the CDR3 is TGTGCCTGGAGTTGGGGCGGGGGACCACTAAACTATGGCTACACCTTC. Its translation is CAWSWGGGPLNYGYTF.

J is TRBJ2-2 and V is TRBV18; weak D call: TRBD2 (6 bases). CDR3 length: 16 amino acids. The ends were cut back, 4 bases at V and 0 bases at J, with 12 bases in the middle. The V gene's germline CDR1 is KGHSH and CDR2 LQKENI. CDR3 residues: CASSRRDPPNTGELFF. The DNA for the CDR3 is TGTGCCAGCTCACGGAGGGACCCTCCGAACACCGGGGAGCTGTTTTTT.